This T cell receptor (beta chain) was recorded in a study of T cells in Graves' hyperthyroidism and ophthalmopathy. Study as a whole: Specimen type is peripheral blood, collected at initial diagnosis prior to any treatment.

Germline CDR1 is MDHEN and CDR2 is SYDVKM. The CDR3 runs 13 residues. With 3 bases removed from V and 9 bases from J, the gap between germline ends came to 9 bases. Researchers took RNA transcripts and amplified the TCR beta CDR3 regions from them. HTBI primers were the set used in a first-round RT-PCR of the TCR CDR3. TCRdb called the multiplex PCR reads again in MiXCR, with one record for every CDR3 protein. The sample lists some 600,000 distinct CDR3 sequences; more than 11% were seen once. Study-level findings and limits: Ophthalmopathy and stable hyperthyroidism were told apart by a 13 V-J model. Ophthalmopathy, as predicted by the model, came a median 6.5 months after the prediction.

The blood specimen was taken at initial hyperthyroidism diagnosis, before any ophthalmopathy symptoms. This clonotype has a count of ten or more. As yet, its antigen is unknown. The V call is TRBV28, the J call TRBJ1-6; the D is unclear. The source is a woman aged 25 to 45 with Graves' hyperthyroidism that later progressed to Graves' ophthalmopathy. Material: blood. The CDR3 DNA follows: TGTGCCAGCAGTTTGAGCGGTTCTTCACCCCTCCACTTT. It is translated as CASSLSGSSPLHF.